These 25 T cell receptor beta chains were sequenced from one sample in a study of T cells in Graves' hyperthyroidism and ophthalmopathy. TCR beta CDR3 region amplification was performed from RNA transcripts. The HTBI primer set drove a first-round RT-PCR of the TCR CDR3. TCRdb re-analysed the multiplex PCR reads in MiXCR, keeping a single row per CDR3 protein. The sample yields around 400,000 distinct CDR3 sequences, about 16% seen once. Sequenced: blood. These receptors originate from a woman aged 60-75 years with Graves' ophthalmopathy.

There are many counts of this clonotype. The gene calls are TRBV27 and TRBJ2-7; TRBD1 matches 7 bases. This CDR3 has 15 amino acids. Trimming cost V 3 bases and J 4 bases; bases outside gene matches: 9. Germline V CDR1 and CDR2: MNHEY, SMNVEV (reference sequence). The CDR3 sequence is CASSFRGSPGYEQYF. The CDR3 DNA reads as TGTGCCAGCAGTTTCAGGGGGAGCCCGGGGTACGAGCAGTACTTC.

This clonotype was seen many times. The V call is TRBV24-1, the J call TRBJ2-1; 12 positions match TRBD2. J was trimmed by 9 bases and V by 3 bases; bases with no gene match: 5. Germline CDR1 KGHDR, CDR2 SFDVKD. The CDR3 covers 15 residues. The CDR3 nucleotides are TGTGCCACCAGTGATCCGCGGACTAGCGGGATTGAGCAGTTCTTC. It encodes CATSDPRTSGIEQFF.

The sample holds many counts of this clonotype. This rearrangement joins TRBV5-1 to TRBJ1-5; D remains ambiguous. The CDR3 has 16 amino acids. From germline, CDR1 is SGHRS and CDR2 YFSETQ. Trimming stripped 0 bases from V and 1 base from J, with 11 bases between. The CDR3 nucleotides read TGCGCCAGCAGCTTGGGGGGAGACCCAAGCAATCAGCCCCAGCATTTT. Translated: CASSLGGDPSNQPQHF.

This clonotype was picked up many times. The CDR3 region is CASVDRIRTEAFF. Written as DNA, the CDR3 is TGTGCCAGCGTTGACAGGATCCGTACTGAAGCTTTCTTT. The chain employs TRBV6-1 and TRBJ1-1; D is perhaps TRBD1 (6 bases). The CDR3 consists of 13 residues. The ends were cut back, 8 bases at V and 5 bases at J, with 15 bases in the middle. Germline V CDR1 and CDR2: MNHNS, SASEGT.

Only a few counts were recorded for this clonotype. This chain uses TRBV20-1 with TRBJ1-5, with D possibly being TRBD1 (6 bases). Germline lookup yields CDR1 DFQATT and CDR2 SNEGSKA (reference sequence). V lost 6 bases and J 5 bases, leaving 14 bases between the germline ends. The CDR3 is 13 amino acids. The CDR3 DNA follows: TGCAGTGCCGGTGGGGGGGCGGATCAGCCCCAGCATTTT. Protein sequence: CSAGGGADQPQHF.

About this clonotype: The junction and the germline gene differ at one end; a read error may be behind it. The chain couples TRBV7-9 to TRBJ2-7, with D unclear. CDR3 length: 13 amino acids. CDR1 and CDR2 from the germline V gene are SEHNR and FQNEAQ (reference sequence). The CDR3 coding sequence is TGTGGCAGCAGGCACCTGGTCCAGGACGAGCAGTACTTC. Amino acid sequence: CGSRHLVQDEQYF.

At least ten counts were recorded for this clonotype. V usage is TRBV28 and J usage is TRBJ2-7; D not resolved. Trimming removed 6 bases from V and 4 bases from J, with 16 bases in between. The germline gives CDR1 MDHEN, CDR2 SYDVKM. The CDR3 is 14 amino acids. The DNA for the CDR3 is TGTGCCAGCAGCCGACCCCAAGGGTGGTACGAGCAGTACTTC. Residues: CASSRPQGWYEQYF.

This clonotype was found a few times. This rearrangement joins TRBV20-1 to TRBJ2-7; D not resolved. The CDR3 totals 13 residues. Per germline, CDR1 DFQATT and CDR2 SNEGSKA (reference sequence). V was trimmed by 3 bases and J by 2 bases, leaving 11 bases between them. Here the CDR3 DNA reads TGCAGTGCTAGTAGGCCTCAAGCCTACGAGCAGTACTTC. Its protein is CSASRPQAYEQYF.

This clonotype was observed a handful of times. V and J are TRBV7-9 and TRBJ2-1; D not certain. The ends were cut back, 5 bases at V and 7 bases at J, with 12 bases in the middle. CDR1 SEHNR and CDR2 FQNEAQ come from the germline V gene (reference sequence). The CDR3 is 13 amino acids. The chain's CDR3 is CASSPPNRNEQFF. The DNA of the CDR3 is TGTGCCAGCAGCCCCCCGAATCGGAATGAGCAGTTCTTC. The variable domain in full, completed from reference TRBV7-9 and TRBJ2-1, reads DTGVSQNPRHKITKRGQNVTFRCDPISEHNRLYWYRQTLGQGPEFLTYFQNEAQLEKSRLLSDRFSAERPKGSFSTLEIQRTEQGDSAMYLCASSPPNRNEQFFGPGTRLTVL.

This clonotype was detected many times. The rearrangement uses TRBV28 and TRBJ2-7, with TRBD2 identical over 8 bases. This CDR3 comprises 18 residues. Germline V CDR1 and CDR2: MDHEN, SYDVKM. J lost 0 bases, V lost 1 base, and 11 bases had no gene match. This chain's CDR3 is CASSLSFRLAGRSYEQYF. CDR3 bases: TGTGCCAGCAGTTTATCTTTCCGGCTAGCGGGCCGCTCCTACGAGCAGTACTTC.

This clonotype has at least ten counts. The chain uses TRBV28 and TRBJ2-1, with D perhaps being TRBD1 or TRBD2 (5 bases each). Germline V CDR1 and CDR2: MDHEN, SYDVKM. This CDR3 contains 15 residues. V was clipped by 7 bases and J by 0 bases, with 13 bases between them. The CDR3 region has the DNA TGTGCCAGCAATAGGGGTGGGGGCTCCTACAATGAGCAGTTCTTC. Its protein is CASNRGGGSYNEQFF.

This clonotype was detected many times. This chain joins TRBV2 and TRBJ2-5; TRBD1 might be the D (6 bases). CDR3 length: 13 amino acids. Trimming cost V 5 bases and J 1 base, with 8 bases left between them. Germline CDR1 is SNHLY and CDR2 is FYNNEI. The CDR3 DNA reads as TGTGCCAGCAGTCGGGACACCCAAGAGACCCAGTACTTC. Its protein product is CASSRDTQETQYF. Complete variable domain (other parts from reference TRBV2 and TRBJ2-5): EPEVTQTPSHQVTQMGQEVILRCVPISNHLYFYWYRQILGQKVEFLVSFYNNEISEKSEIFDDQFSVERPDGSNFTLKIRSTKLEDSAMYFCASSRDTQETQYFGPGTRLLVL.

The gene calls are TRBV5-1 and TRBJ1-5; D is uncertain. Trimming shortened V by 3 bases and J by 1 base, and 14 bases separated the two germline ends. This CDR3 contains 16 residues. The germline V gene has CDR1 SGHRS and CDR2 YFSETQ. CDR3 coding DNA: TGCGCCAGCAGCTCACGACCCGAAAGGAGCAATCAGCCCCAGCATTTT. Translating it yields CASSSRPERSNQPQHF.

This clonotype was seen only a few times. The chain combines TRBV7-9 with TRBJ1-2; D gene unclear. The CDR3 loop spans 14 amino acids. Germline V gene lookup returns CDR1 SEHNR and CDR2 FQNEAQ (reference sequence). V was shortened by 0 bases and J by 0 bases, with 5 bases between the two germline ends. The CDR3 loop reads CASSLARPNYGYTF. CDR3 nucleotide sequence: TGTGCCAGCAGCTTAGCCCGACCTAACTATGGCTACACCTTC.

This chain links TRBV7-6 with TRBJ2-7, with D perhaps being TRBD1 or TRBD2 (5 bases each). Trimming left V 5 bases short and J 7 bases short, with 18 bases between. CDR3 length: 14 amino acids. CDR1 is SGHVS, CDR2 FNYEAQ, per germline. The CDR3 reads CASSPGATPWEQYF. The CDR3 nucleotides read TGTGCCAGCAGCCCCGGGGCTACTCCGTGGGAGCAGTACTTC.

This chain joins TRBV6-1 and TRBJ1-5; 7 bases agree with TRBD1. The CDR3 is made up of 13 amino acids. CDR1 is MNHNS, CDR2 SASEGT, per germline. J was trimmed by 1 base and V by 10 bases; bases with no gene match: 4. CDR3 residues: CATRGGSNQPQHF. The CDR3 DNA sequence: TGTGCCACCAGGGGGGGAAGCAATCAGCCCCAGCATTTT.

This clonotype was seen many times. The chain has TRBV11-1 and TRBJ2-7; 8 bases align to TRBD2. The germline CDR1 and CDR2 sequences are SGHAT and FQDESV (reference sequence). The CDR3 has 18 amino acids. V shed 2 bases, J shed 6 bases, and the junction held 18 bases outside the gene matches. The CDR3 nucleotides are TGTGCCAGCAGCTTACCCCGAGACAGCGGGAGCCGTGAGGGCGAGCAGTACTTC. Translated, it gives CASSLPRDSGSREGEQYF. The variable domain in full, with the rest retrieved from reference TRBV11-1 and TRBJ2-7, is EAEVAQSPRYKITEKSQAVAFWCDPISGHATLYWYRQILGQGPELLVQFQDESVVDDSQLPKDRFSAERLKGVDSTLKIQPAELGDSAMYLCASSLPRDSGSREGEQYFGPGTRLTVT.

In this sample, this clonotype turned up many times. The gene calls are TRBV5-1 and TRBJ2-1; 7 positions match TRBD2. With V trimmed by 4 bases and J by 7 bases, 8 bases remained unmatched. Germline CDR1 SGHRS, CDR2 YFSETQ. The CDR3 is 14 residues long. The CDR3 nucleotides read TGCGCCAGCAGCGAGGGCGGGAGTGTGAATGAGCAGTTCTTC. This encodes CASSEGGSVNEQFF.

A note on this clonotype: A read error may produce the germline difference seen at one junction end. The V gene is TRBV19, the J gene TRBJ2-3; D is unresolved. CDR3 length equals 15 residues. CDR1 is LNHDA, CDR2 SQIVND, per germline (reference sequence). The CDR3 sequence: CASSIGDGYTDTLYF. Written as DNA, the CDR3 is TGTGCCAGTAGTATAGGTGACGGCTACACAGATACGCTGTATTTT.

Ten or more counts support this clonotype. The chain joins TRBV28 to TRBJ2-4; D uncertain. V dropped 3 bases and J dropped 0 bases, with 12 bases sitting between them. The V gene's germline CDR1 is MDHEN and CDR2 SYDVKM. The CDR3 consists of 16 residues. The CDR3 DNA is TGTGCCAGCAGTTTGCCCCCCTACTTAGCCAAAAACATTCAGTACTTC. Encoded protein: CASSLPPYLAKNIQYF.

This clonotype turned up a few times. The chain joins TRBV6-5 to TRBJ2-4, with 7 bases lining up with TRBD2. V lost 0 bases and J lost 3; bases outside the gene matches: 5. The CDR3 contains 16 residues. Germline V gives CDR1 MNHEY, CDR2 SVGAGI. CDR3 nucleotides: TGTGCCAGCAGTTACTCGGCGGGAGTGGGCAAAAACATTCAGTACTTC. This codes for CASSYSAGVGKNIQYF.

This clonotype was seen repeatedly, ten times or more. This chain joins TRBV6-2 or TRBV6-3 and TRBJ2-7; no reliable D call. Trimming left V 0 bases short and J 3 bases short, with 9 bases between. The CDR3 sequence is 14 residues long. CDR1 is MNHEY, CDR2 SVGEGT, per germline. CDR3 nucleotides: TGTGCCAGCAGTTACTCGACCTCGGGCTACGAGCAGTACTTC. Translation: CASSYSTSGYEQYF.

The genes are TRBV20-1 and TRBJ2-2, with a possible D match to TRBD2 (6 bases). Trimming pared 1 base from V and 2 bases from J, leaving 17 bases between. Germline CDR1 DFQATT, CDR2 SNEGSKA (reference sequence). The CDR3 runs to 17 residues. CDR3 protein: CSARGPFLAPNTGELFF. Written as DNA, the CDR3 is TGCAGTGCTAGAGGTCCGTTTCTAGCGCCAAACACCGGGGAGCTGTTTTTT.

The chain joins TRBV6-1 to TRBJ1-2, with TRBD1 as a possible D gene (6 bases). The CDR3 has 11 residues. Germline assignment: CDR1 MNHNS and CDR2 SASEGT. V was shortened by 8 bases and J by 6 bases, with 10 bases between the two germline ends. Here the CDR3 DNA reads TGTGCCAGCGGGGGGGGCGATGGCTACACCTTC. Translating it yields CASGGGDGYTF.

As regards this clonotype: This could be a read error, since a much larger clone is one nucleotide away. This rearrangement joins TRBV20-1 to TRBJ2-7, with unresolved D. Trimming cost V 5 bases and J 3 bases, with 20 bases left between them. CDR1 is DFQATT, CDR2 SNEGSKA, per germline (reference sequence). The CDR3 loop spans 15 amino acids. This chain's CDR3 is CSADPPGPRVYEQYF. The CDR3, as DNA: TGCAGTGCTGATCCACCGGGCCCCCGGGTCTACGAGCAGTACTTC.